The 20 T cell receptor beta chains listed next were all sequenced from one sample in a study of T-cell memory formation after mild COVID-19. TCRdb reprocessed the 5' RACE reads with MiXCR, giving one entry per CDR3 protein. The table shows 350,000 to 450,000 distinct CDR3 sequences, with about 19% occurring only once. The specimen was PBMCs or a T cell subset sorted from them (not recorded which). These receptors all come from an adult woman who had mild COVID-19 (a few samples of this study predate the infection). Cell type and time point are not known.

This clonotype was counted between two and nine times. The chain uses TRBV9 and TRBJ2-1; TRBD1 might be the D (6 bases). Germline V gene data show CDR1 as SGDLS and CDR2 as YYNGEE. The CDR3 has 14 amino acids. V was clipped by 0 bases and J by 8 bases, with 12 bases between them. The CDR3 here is CASSVDWTVDEQFF. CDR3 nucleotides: TGTGCCAGCAGCGTAGATTGGACAGTCGATGAGCAGTTCTTC.

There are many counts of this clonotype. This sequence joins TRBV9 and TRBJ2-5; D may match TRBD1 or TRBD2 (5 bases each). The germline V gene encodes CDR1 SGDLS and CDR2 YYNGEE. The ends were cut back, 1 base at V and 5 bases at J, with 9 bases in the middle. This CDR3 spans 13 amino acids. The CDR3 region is CASSVLWGETQYF. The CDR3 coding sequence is TGTGCCAGCAGCGTACTGTGGGGGGAGACCCAGTACTTC.

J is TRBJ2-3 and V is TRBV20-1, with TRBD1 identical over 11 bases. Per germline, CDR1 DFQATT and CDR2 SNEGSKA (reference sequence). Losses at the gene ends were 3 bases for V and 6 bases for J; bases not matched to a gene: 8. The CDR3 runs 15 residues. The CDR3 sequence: CSASVRTGGMDTQYF. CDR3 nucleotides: TGCAGTGCTAGCGTTCGGACAGGGGGCATGGATACGCAGTATTTT.

CDR3 bases: TGTGCCAGCAGCTTCACGATCCAAGAGACCCAGTACTTC. Protein sequence: CASSFTIQETQYF. The chain has TRBV5-4 and TRBJ2-5; D is uncertain. With 2 bases removed from V and 1 base from J, the gap between germline ends came to 6 bases. Germline CDR1 reads SGHNT; CDR2 reads YYREEE (reference sequence). This CDR3 contains 13 residues.

Written as DNA, the CDR3 is TGCGCCAGCAGCTTTAGCCTCACAGATACGCAGTATTTT. Translation: CASSFSLTDTQYF. The chain has TRBV4-1 and TRBJ2-3; no reliable D call. The CDR3 is 13 amino acids. V gave up 5 bases and J gave up 2 bases, with 8 bases separating them. Germline loops: CDR1 MGHRA, CDR2 YSYEKL.

In DNA form, the CDR3 reads TGTGCCAGCAGCTTAACCACGACAGGGGGAACTGAAGCTTTCTTT. Translated, it gives CASSLTTTGGTEAFF. V and J are TRBV7-9 and TRBJ1-1, with TRBD1 identical over 9 bases. The trim removed 2 bases at V and 5 bases at J, leaving 6 bases unmatched. The CDR3 extends over 15 amino acids. CDR1 and CDR2 from the germline V gene are SEHNR and FQNEAQ (reference sequence).

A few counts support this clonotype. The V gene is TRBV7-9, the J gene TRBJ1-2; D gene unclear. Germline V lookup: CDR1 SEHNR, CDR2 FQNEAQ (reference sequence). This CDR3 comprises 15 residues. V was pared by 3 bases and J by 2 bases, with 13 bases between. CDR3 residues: CASSFLTTSNYGYTF. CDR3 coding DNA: TGTGCCAGCAGCTTTCTTACAACGAGCAACTATGGCTACACCTTC.

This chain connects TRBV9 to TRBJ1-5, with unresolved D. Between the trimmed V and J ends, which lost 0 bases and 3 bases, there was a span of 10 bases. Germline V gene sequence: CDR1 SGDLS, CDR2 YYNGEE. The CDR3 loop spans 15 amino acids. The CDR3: CASSVGVGNNQPQHF. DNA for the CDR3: TGTGCCAGCAGCGTAGGGGTAGGGAACAATCAGCCCCAGCATTTT.

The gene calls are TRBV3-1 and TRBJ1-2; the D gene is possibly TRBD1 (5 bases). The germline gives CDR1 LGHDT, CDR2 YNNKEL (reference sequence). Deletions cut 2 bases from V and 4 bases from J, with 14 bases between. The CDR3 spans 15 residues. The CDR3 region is CASSQPGREGYGYTF. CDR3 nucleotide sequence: TGTGCCAGCAGCCAACCGGGACGCGAGGGCTATGGCTACACCTTC.

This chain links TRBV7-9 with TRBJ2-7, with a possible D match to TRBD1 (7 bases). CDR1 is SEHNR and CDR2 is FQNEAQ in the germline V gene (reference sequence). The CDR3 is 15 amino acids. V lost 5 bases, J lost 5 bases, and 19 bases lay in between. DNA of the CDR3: TGTGCCAGCAGCCTTTCAGGGGGGCCTTGGGACGAGCAGTACTTC. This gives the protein CASSLSGGPWDEQYF.

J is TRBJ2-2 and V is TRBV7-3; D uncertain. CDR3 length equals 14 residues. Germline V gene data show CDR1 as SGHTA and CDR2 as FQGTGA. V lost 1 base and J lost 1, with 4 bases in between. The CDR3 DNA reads TGTGCCAGCAGCTTAATCGAGAACACCGGGGAGCTGTTTTTT. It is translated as CASSLIENTGELFF.

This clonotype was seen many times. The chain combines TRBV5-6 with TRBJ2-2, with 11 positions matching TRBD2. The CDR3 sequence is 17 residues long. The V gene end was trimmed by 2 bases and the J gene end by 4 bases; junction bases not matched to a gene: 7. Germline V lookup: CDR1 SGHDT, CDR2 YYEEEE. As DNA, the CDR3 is TGTGCCAGCAGCTTCCGACTAGCGGGAATCGGCACCGGGGAGCTGTTTTTT. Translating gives CASSFRLAGIGTGELFF.

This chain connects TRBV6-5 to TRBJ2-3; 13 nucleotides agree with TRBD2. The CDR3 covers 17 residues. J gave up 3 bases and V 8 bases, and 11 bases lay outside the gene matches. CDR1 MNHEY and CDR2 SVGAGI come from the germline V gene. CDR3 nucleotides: TGTGCCAGCCGACAGGGACTAGCGGGAAAGGCGACAGATACGCAGTATTTT. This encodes CASRQGLAGKATDTQYF.

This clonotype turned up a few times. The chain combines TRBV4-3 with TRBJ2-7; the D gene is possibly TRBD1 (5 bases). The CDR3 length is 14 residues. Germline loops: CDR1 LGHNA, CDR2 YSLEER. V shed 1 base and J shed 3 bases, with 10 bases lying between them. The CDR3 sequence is CASSQGRQGYEQYF. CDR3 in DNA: TGCGCCAGCAGCCAAGGGCGGCAGGGCTACGAGCAGTACTTC.

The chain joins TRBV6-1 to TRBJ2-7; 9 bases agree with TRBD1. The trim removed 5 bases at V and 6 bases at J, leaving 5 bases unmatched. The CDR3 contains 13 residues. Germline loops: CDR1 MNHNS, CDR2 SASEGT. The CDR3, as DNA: TGTGCCAGCAGTTGGACAGGGGTAGGCGAGCAGTACTTC. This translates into CASSWTGVGEQYF.

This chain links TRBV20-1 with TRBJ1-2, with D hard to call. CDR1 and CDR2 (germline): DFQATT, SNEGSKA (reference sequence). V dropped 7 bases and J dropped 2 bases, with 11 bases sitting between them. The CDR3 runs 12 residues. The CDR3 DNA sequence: TGCAGTGGGACCGGAAAGAACTATGGCTACACCTTC. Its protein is CSGTGKNYGYTF.

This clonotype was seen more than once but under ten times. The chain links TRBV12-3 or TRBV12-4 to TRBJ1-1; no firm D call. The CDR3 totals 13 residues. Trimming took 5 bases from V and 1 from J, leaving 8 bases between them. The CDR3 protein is CASSATENTEAFF. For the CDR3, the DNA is TGTGCCAGCAGTGCAACAGAGAACACTGAAGCTTTCTTT.

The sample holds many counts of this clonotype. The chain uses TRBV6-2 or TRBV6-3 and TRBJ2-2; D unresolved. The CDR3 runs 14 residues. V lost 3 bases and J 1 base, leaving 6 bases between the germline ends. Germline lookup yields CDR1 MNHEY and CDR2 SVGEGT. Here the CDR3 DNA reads TGTGCCAGCAGTTATCGTCAGAACACCGGGGAGCTGTTTTTT. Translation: CASSYRQNTGELFF.

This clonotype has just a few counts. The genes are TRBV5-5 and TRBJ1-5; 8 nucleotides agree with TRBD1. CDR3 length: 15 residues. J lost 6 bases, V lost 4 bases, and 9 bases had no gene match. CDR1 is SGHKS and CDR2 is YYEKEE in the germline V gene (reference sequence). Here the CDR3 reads CASSLSGGAGQPQHF. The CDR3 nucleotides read TGTGCCAGCAGCCTCTCAGGGGGCGCGGGTCAGCCCCAGCATTTT.

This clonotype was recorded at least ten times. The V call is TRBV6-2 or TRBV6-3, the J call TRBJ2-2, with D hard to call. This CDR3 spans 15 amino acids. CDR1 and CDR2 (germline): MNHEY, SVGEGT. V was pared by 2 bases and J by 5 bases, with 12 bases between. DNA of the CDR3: TGTGCCAGCAGTTACGATTCACGGAATACCGGGGAGCTGTTTTTT. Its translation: CASSYDSRNTGELFF.